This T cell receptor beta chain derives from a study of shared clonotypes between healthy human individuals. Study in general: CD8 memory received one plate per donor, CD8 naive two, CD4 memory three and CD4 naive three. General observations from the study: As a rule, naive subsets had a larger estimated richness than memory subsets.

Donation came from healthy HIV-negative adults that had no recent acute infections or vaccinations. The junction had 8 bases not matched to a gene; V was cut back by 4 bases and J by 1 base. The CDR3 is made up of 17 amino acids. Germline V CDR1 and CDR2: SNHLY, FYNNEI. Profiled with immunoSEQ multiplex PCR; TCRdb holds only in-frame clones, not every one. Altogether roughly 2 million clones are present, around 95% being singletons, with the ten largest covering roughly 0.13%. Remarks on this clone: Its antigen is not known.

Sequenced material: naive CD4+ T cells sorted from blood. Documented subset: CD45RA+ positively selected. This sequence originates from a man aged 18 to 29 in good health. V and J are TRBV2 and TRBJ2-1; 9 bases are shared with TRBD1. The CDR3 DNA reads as TGTGCCAGCAGTGTGGGACAGGGCTATACTTCCTACAATGAGCAGTTCTTC. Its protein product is CASSVGQGYTSYNEQFF.